This passage covers 12 T cell receptor beta chains from one sample sequenced in a study of blood T cell repertoires in COVID-19. Sequenced by immunoSEQ multiplex PCR; TCRdb stores in-frame clones only, minus some. Of almost 250,000 clones listed, approximately 85% are singletons. Sequenced: peripheral blood. The receptor source for this set is a woman older than 75 with COVID-19, enrolled during active disease.

The V and J genes are TRBV7-8 and TRBJ2-2; D is perhaps TRBD2 (5 bases). There are 13 residues in the CDR3. In germline, CDR1 is SGHVS, CDR2 FQNEAQ. Trimming removed 1 base at V and 6 bases at J, with 6 bases between. The CDR3 bases are TGTGCCAGCAGCTTAGTAGCGCCCGGGGAGCTGTTTTTT. Residues: CASSLVAPGELFF.

V usage is TRBV14 and J usage is TRBJ2-3; D perhaps matches TRBD1 (6 bases). Trimming took 2 bases from V and 5 from J, leaving 14 bases between them. Germline V gives CDR1 SGHDN, CDR2 FVKESK. The CDR3 is 15 residues long. CDR3 protein: CASSQFGQMVDTQYF. CDR3 bases: TGTGCCAGCAGCCAATTTGGACAGATGGTAGATACGCAGTATTTT. Filled out from reference TRBV14 and TRBJ2-3, the complete variable domain reads EAGVTQFPSHSVIEKGQTVTLRCDPISGHDNLYWYRRVMGKEIKFLLHFVKESKQDESGMPNNRFLAERTGGTYSTLKVQPAELEDSGVYFCASSQFGQMVDTQYFGPGTRLTVL.

To note about this clone: Other DNA sequences in the same sample also yield this CDR3. The rearrangement joins TRBV6-5 to TRBJ1-3; TRBD1 matches at 9 bases. The junction had 4 bases not matched to a gene; V was cut back by 8 bases and J by 2 bases. Looked up from germline, CDR1 is MNHEY and CDR2 is SVGAGI. The CDR3 covers 14 residues. DNA of the CDR3: TGTGCCAGCCTACAGGGGGCAGCTGGAAACACCATATATTTT. Residues: CASLQGAAGNTIYF.

This clone was observed a handful of times. The chain combines TRBV7-2 with TRBJ1-2; D possibly corresponds to TRBD1 (5 bases). Germline lookup yields CDR1 SGHTA and CDR2 FQGNSA. The CDR3 runs 13 residues. Trimming took 6 bases from V and 8 from J, leaving 16 bases between them. CDR3 DNA: TGTGCCAGCAGTAGCCCGGGGGGACGCGGCTACACCTTC. Protein: CASSSPGGRGYTF.

The chain recombines TRBV11-2 with TRBJ1-2; tentatively, D is TRBD1 (5 bases). V was pared by 0 bases and J by 14 bases, with 16 bases between. Looked up from germline, CDR1 is SGHAT and CDR2 is FQNNGV. The CDR3 length is 13 residues. The CDR3 sequence: CASSLDKVGARTF. For the CDR3, the DNA is TGTGCCAGCAGCTTAGATAAGGTTGGGGCCCGGACCTTC.

In nucleotides, the CDR3 is TGTGCCACCAGCGGGCGGGGGAATCAGCCCCAGCATTTT. This encodes CATSGRGNQPQHF. The V and J genes are TRBV24-1 and TRBJ1-5, with D possibly being TRBD1 (5 bases). V lost 7 bases to trimming and J lost 4 bases, with 10 bases between them. The germline gives CDR1 KGHDR, CDR2 SFDVKD. This CDR3 spans 13 amino acids.

The rearrangement links TRBV7-2 to TRBJ1-2; 9 nucleotides match TRBD1. This CDR3 spans 14 amino acids. Germline loops: CDR1 SGHTA, CDR2 FQGNSA. Trimming at V came to 1 base and at J to 14 bases, leaving 11 bases not matched to a gene. CDR3 sequence reads: CASSLDGTGMVLTF. The CDR3, as DNA: TGTGCCAGCAGCTTAGATGGGACAGGGATGGTCTTAACCTTC.

The V and J genes are TRBV5-1 and TRBJ2-7; 10 nucleotides agree with TRBD1. V was clipped by 4 bases and J by 3 bases; unmatched bases: 7. The CDR3 totals 15 residues. The germline gives CDR1 SGHRS, CDR2 YFSETQ. CDR3 nucleotide sequence: TGCGCCAGCAGCCACCCCGGACAGGGGGGCTACGAGCAGTACTTC. Translation gives CASSHPGQGGYEQYF. Full variable domain (rest looked up from reference TRBV5-1 and TRBJ2-7): KAGVTQTPRYLIKTRGQQVTLSCSPISGHRSVSWYQQTPGQGLQFLFEYFSETQRNKGNFPGRFSGRQFSNSRSEMNVSTLELGDSALYLCASSHPGQGGYEQYFGPGTRLTVT.

This clone was found once. The V call is TRBV6-1, the J call TRBJ2-3; 13 bases match TRBD2. The CDR3 spans 16 residues. Trimming at V came to 3 bases and at J to 6 bases, leaving 6 bases not matched to a gene. CDR1 and CDR2 (germline): MNHNS, SASEGT. The CDR3 nucleotides are TGTGCCAGCAGTGAGACTAGCGGGGGGCGGTCTGATACGCAGTATTTT. Its protein is CASSETSGGRSDTQYF.

The genes are TRBV10-2 and TRBJ1-3; D possibly corresponds to TRBD1 (6 bases). The V gene lost 0 bases and the J gene lost 2 bases, with 8 bases spanning the gap. CDR1 and CDR2 (germline): WSHSY, SAAADI. The CDR3 runs 15 residues. The CDR3: CASSESPGAGNTIYF. The CDR3 DNA follows: TGCGCCAGCAGTGAGTCGCCAGGGGCTGGAAACACCATATATTTT.

V gene TRBV7-2 combines with J gene TRBJ1-5; perhaps TRBD1 as D (6 bases). Germline CDR1 SGHTA, CDR2 FQGNSA. Trimming removed 1 base from V and 2 bases from J, with 9 bases in between. The length of the CDR3 is 15 residues. The CDR3: CASSLGSGGNQPQHF. DNA of the CDR3: TGTGCCAGCAGCTTAGGGTCAGGGGGCAATCAGCCCCAGCATTTT. Drawing the rest from reference TRBV7-2 and TRBJ1-5, the complete variable domain is GAGVSQSPSNKVTEKGKDVELRCDPISGHTALYWYRQSLGQGLEFLIYFQGNSAPDKSGLPSDRFSAERTGGSVSTLTIQRTQQEDSAVYLCASSLGSGGNQPQHFGDGTRLSIL.

This clone was observed a handful of times. The gene calls are TRBV1 and TRBJ1-5; TRBD1, as called in the table, went unchecked against the DNA. TRBV1 is flagged as a pseudogene. The CDR3 length is 14 residues. This CDR3 is CTSTTTYSNQPQHF. DNA of the CDR3: TGCACCAGCACCACAACGTATAGCAATCAGCCCCAGCATTTT.